The clone carrying this T cell receptor beta chain has more than one count but fewer than ten. These data belong to a study of cytomegalovirus exposure and HLA in healthy donors. It was with 60 Vbeta and 13 Jbeta primers that the PCR ran. Sequencing used immunoSEQ multiplex PCR; TCRdb keeps in-frame clones, though not all of them. This table has about 98,000 clones, around 77% appearing once. The CDR3 totals 11 residues. Material: PBMCs. The V and J genes are TRBV21-1 and TRBJ2-1; TRBD1, as called in the table, went unchecked against the DNA. TRBV21-1 is recorded as a pseudogene. The clonotype comes from a male donor in good health and CMV-seropositive. CDR3 in amino acids: CASNRFNEQFF. The CDR3 region has the DNA TGTGCCAGCAACAGATTCAATGAGCAGTTCTTC.